These 32 T cell receptor beta chains came from one sample sequenced in a study of blood T cell repertoires in COVID-19. Only in-frame clones appear in the TCRdb table, and some are missing; sequencing was by immunoSEQ multiplex PCR. The repertoire consists of about 100,000 clones, with 81% occurring once and the leading ten covering about 4%. Material: peripheral blood. These receptors came from a man between 60 and 75 years old with acute or convalescent COVID-19.

Written as DNA, the CDR3 is TGTGCCAGTAGTGCCCCACCGGGACAGCAATATAATTCACCCCTCCACTTT. Its protein product is CASSAPPGQQYNSPLHF. The chain couples TRBV19 to TRBJ1-6; 7 positions match TRBD1. Trimming removed 5 bases from V and 4 bases from J; junction bases left unmatched: 11. Germline V gene data show CDR1 as LNHDA and CDR2 as SQIVND (reference sequence). The CDR3 extends over 17 amino acids.

The genes are TRBV2 and TRBJ1-2, with D perhaps TRBD1 (6 bases). V lost 8 bases, J lost 7 bases, and 17 bases lay in between. This CDR3 comprises 13 residues. Germline-derived CDR1 and CDR2 are SNHLY and FYNNEI. The DNA of the CDR3 is TGTGCCAGCGTCACAGGGTTATTCGGTGGCTACACCTTC. Its translation is CASVTGLFGGYTF.

Only one count was recorded for this clone. The rearrangement joins TRBV19 to TRBJ2-3; TRBD2 aligns across 8 bases. Germline V gene data show CDR1 as LNHDA and CDR2 as SQIVND (reference sequence). This CDR3 is 14 amino acids long. The V segment lost 6 bases and the J segment 2 bases; nucleotides outside the gene matches: 4. CDR3 sequence: CASRRAGVTDTQYF. In DNA form, the CDR3 reads TGTGCCAGTAGGAGAGCGGGAGTCACAGATACGCAGTATTTT.

The genes are TRBV7-9 and TRBJ1-1; D not resolved. The CDR3 covers 14 residues. Germline V gene data show CDR1 as SEHNR and CDR2 as FQNEAQ (reference sequence). Trimming took off 5 bases at V and 1 base at J, with 11 bases between the two ends. CDR3 residues: CASSRGQKNTEAFF. The CDR3, as DNA: TGTGCCAGCAGCCGAGGTCAGAAGAACACTGAAGCTTTCTTT. The full variable domain, rest sourced from reference TRBV7-9 and TRBJ1-1, is DTGVSQNPRHKITKRGQNVTFRCDPISEHNRLYWYRQTLGQGPEFLTYFQNEAQLEKSRLLSDRFSAERPKGSFSTLEIQRTEQGDSAMYLCASSRGQKNTEAFFGQGTRLTVV.

The V call is TRBV5-6, the J call TRBJ1-1, with D unclear. The germline V gene encodes CDR1 SGHDT and CDR2 YYEEEE. This CDR3 comprises 15 residues. Trimming took off 0 bases at V and 0 bases at J, with 9 bases between the two ends. The CDR3 DNA reads TGTGCCAGCAGCTTGGCGGGAATCATGAACACTGAAGCTTTCTTT. It codes for CASSLAGIMNTEAFF.

V gene TRBV10-3 combines with J gene TRBJ1-1; TRBD1 is a possible D gene (5 bases). This CDR3 is 15 amino acids long. With 2 bases removed from V and 0 bases from J, the gap between germline ends came to 10 bases. Germline CDR1 ENHRY, CDR2 SYGVKD. In DNA form, the CDR3 reads TGTGCCATCAGTGAGACCGGGACTTTGAACACTGAAGCTTTCTTT. The encoded protein is CAISETGTLNTEAFF.

This clone was counted a single time. V gene TRBV18 combines with J gene TRBJ2-7, with 12 bases identical to TRBD1. Germline CDR1 is KGHSH and CDR2 is LQKENI. The V segment lost 3 bases and the J segment 6 bases; nucleotides outside the gene matches: 9. The CDR3 extends over 16 amino acids. The CDR3 spells CASSPPGQGATGEQYF. CDR3 coding DNA: TGTGCCAGCTCACCGCCGGGACAGGGGGCAACTGGCGAGCAGTACTTC.

This clone was observed a single time. J is TRBJ2-3 and V is TRBV4-1, with 7 bases identical to TRBD1. V shed 3 bases and J 5 bases; nucleotides not matched to a gene: 11. CDR3 length: 16 residues. Germline V lookup: CDR1 MGHRA, CDR2 YSYEKL. The CDR3 sequence: CASSQAGTEVLDTQYF. CDR3 DNA: TGCGCCAGCAGCCAGGCCGGGACAGAAGTTTTAGATACGCAGTATTTT.

This clone was detected only a few times. This chain connects TRBV7-8 to TRBJ1-2; the match to TRBD1 covers 8 bases. Germline CDR1 reads SGHVS; CDR2 reads FQNEAQ. CDR3 length equals 18 residues. V lost 0 bases, J lost 4 bases, and 13 bases stayed unmatched. The CDR3: CASSLAGQGSPLGYGYTF. DNA of the CDR3: TGTGCCAGCAGCTTAGCTGGACAGGGATCTCCACTTGGCTATGGCTACACCTTC.

This clone has only a few counts. The chain carries TRBV7-9 and TRBJ1-2; TRBD1 is a possible D gene (6 bases). Germline V gene data show CDR1 as SEHNR and CDR2 as FQNEAQ (reference sequence). The length of the CDR3 is 15 residues. Trimming stripped 5 bases from V and 4 bases from J, with 17 bases between. CDR3 residues: CASSPAGASGYGYTF. The CDR3 DNA reads TGTGCCAGCAGCCCTGCAGGGGCGTCTGGCTATGGCTACACCTTC.

V usage is TRBV19 and J usage is TRBJ2-1; 9 bases match TRBD2. CDR1 and CDR2 from the germline V gene are LNHDA and SQIVND (reference sequence). The trim removed 5 bases at V and 5 bases at J, leaving 10 bases unmatched. This CDR3 contains 16 residues. In DNA, the CDR3 is TGTGCCAGTAGTGGTTCGTGGGTAGCGGGAGACAATGAGCAGTTCTTC. Encoded protein: CASSGSWVAGDNEQFF.

This rearrangement joins TRBV28 to TRBJ1-5; D is unclear. Trimming removed 6 bases from V and 0 bases from J, with 12 bases in between. This CDR3 comprises 15 residues. The V gene's germline CDR1 is MDHEN and CDR2 SYDVKM. The CDR3 reads CASRRWQFSNQPQHF. Here the CDR3 DNA reads TGTGCCAGCAGGCGGTGGCAGTTTAGCAATCAGCCCCAGCATTTT.

This clone was found many times. The chain recombines TRBV4-1 with TRBJ1-2, with TRBD1 identical over 8 bases. Trimming took 4 bases from V and 1 from J; bases not matched to a gene: 11. The CDR3 runs 17 residues. Germline V gene data show CDR1 as MGHRA and CDR2 as YSYEKL. Here the CDR3 reads CASSPLSGDRGNYGYTF. CDR3 nucleotide sequence: TGCGCCAGCAGCCCCCTCTCGGGTGACAGGGGTAACTATGGCTACACCTTC.

This clone occurred a few times. The chain has TRBV6-5 and TRBJ2-1; D might be TRBD1 (5 bases). The CDR3 sequence is 15 residues long. CDR1 is MNHEY and CDR2 is SVGAGI in the germline V gene. Deletions cut 0 bases from V and 6 bases from J, with 12 bases between. The CDR3 here is CASSYSGAASNEQFF. The CDR3 bases are TGTGCCAGCAGTTACTCTGGGGCAGCGAGCAATGAGCAGTTCTTC.

This sequence joins TRBV6-5 and TRBJ2-7; the D gene is possibly TRBD2 (6 bases). The V end was cut by 0 bases, the J end by 6 bases, with 15 bases between. Per germline, CDR1 MNHEY and CDR2 SVGAGI. This CDR3 spans 15 amino acids. CDR3 coding DNA: TGTGCCAGCAGTTACTCATGGGACTTCACGGTCGAGCAGTACTTC. Amino acid sequence: CASSYSWDFTVEQYF.

The chain is built from TRBV11-3 and TRBJ1-1; 10 bases agree with TRBD1. V was pared by 4 bases and J by 11 bases, with 13 bases of the junction left unmatched. The CDR3 totals 15 residues. Germline assignment: CDR1 SGHNT and CDR2 YENEEA. The CDR3 loop is CASSSRRDRGFSAFF. In DNA, the CDR3 is TGTGCCAGCAGCTCTCGCCGGGACAGGGGATTCTCCGCTTTCTTT.

The chain is built from TRBV7-2 and TRBJ2-1, with TRBD1 identical over 8 bases. Germline V gene lookup returns CDR1 SGHTA and CDR2 FQGNSA. CDR3 length: 15 residues. V lost 5 bases to trimming and J lost 5 bases; unmatched junction nucleotides: 8. The CDR3 spells CASSPRTGFDNEQFF. DNA for the CDR3: TGTGCCAGCAGCCCGCGGACAGGGTTTGACAATGAGCAGTTCTTC.

The chain couples TRBV19 to TRBJ1-1; the D gene is possibly TRBD1 (5 bases). Deletions cut 5 bases from V and 1 base from J, with 17 bases between. Germline V gene lookup returns CDR1 LNHDA and CDR2 SQIVND (reference sequence). The CDR3 is 16 residues long. The CDR3 DNA sequence: TGTGCCAGTAGTCCGCGGACGGGACTACAGAACACTGAAGCTTTCTTT. The encoded protein is CASSPRTGLQNTEAFF.

The chain is built from TRBV18 and TRBJ2-5, with D tentatively TRBD1 (6 bases). V was pared by 3 bases and J by 4 bases, with 12 bases between. The germline gives CDR1 KGHSH, CDR2 LQKENI. The CDR3 extends over 14 amino acids. The CDR3 region is CASSPNIGGETQYF. The CDR3, as DNA: TGTGCCAGCTCACCTAACATAGGGGGAGAGACCCAGTACTTC.

The V gene is TRBV3-1 (or the pseudogene TRBV3-2), the J gene TRBJ1-3; 7 positions agree with TRBD1. V lost 4 bases and J lost 0; bases outside the gene matches: 9. Germline assignment: CDR1 LGHDT and CDR2 YNNKEL (reference sequence). The CDR3 is 17 residues long. DNA of the CDR3: TGTGCCAGCAGCCGTGGGACAGCTACCTTCTCTGGAAACACCATATATTTT. Protein sequence: CASSRGTATFSGNTIYF.

This clone was seen only a few times. The chain links TRBV28 to TRBJ2-3; 8 nucleotides agree with TRBD2. The CDR3 has 15 amino acids. The ends lost 6 bases at V and 1 base at J; junction bases unmatched: 6. CDR1 MDHEN and CDR2 SYDVKM come from the germline V gene. CDR3 coding DNA: TGTGCCAGCAGGGAAAGCGGGAGAGGCACAGATACGCAGTATTTT. Translating it yields CASRESGRGTDTQYF. The whole variable domain, remainder taken from reference TRBV28 and TRBJ2-3, is DVKVTQSSRYLVKRTGEKVFLECVQDMDHENMFWYRQDPGLGLRLIYFSYDVKMKEKGDIPEGYSVSREKKERFSLILESASTNQTSMYLCASRESGRGTDTQYFGPGTRLTVL.

The J gene is TRBJ2-6, the V gene TRBV25-1, with D perhaps TRBD2 (5 bases). This CDR3 has 15 amino acids. V dropped 1 base and J dropped 2 bases, with 6 bases sitting between them. Germline CDR1 reads MGHDK; CDR2 reads SYGVNS. DNA for the CDR3: TGTGCCAGCAGTGAATCCGGGGCTGGGGCCAACGTCCTGACTTTC. Translation: CASSESGAGANVLTF.

The V gene is TRBV29-1, the J gene TRBJ1-5; 7 bases are shared with TRBD1. Germline CDR1 is SQVTM and CDR2 is ANQGSEA. The V gene end was trimmed by 6 bases and the J gene end by 0 bases; junction bases not matched to a gene: 2. The CDR3 extends over 13 amino acids. The DNA for the CDR3 is TGCAGCGTACAGGGGAATAGCAATCAGCCCCAGCATTTT. Translating it yields CSVQGNSNQPQHF.

The chain has TRBV7-2 and TRBJ2-3; 10 bases line up with TRBD2. V lost 3 bases to trimming and J lost 0 bases; unmatched junction nucleotides: 0. The CDR3 consists of 15 residues. In germline, CDR1 is SGHTA, CDR2 FQGNSA. The CDR3 bases are TGTGCCAGCAGCTTGACTAGCGGGAGCACAGATACGCAGTATTTT. This translates into CASSLTSGSTDTQYF.

Written as DNA, the CDR3 is TGTGCCAGCTCACCGGGCAAGTCTAACTATGGCTACACCTTC. Protein product: CASSPGKSNYGYTF. The rearrangement links TRBV18 to TRBJ1-2; D is ambiguous. The V and J ends lost 3 bases and 0 bases respectively, with 8 bases between them. Germline V gives CDR1 KGHSH, CDR2 LQKENI. This CDR3 has 14 residues. Complete variable domain (other parts from reference TRBV18 and TRBJ1-2): NAGVMQNPRHLVRRRGQEARLRCSPMKGHSHVYWYRQLPEEGLKFMVYLQKENIIDESGMPKERFSAEFPKEGPSILRIQQVVRGDSAAYFCASSPGKSNYGYTFGSGTRLTVV.

J is TRBJ1-6 and V is TRBV2; maybe TRBD1 (5 bases). Germline lookup yields CDR1 SNHLY and CDR2 FYNNEI. This CDR3 has 17 amino acids. Trimming took off 2 bases at V and 9 bases at J, with 20 bases between the two ends. CDR3: CASSERGGGAAASPLHF. The CDR3 DNA follows: TGTGCCAGCAGTGAACGGGGGGGTGGGGCTGCGGCTTCACCCCTCCACTTT.

This chain connects TRBV18 to TRBJ2-7; no clear D gene. The CDR3 has 13 amino acids. Trimming took 6 bases from V and 2 from J, leaving 11 bases between them. Germline CDR1 KGHSH, CDR2 LQKENI. The CDR3, as DNA: TGTGCCAGCTCCCCGGGTCGCCCCTACGAGCAGTACTTC. It specifies CASSPGRPYEQYF.

The chain links TRBV14 to TRBJ1-6; tentative D call: TRBD1 (6 bases). There are 17 residues in the CDR3. The germline V and J ends were trimmed by 0 bases and 2 bases, with 11 bases remaining between them. CDR1 is SGHDN, CDR2 FVKESK, per germline. CDR3 coding DNA: TGTGCCAGCAGCCAAGAAGCGGGGACAACCTATAATTCACCCCTCCACTTT. Translation gives CASSQEAGTTYNSPLHF. The full variable domain, with the rest looked up from reference TRBV14 and TRBJ1-6, is EAGVTQFPSHSVIEKGQTVTLRCDPISGHDNLYWYRRVMGKEIKFLLHFVKESKQDESGMPNNRFLAERTGGTYSTLKVQPAELEDSGVYFCASSQEAGTTYNSPLHFGNGTRLTVT.

V gene TRBV5-1 combines with J gene TRBJ2-6, with a possible D match to TRBD1 (7 bases). Trimming left V 4 bases short and J 0 bases short, with 20 bases between. There are 19 residues in the CDR3. Germline CDR1 is SGHRS and CDR2 is YFSETQ. For the CDR3, the DNA is TGCGCCAGCAGCGCCTGGAGGGACAGCCTCTACTCTGGGGCCAACGTCCTGACTTTC. Protein: CASSAWRDSLYSGANVLTF.

Concerning this clone itself: The same CDR3 can be traced to other DNA sequences in this sample. The rearrangement joins TRBV18 to TRBJ1-2; 7 bases agree with TRBD1. CDR3 length: 14 residues. The germline gives CDR1 KGHSH, CDR2 LQKENI. After removal of 3 bases from V and 4 bases from J, the junction contained 5 bases not matched to a gene. The CDR3 coding sequence is TGTGCCAGCTCACCCGGACAGGTGAGCTATGGCTACACCTTC. It encodes CASSPGQVSYGYTF. The whole variable domain, remainder taken from reference TRBV18 and TRBJ1-2, is NAGVMQNPRHLVRRRGQEARLRCSPMKGHSHVYWYRQLPEEGLKFMVYLQKENIIDESGMPKERFSAEFPKEGPSILRIQQVVRGDSAAYFCASSPGQVSYGYTFGSGTRLTVV.

This clone was counted many times. The CDR3 reads CASSPGQGDSGANVLTF. CDR3 bases: TGTGCCAGCAGCCCAGGACAGGGCGACTCTGGGGCCAACGTCCTGACTTTC. This chain connects TRBV7-6 to TRBJ2-6, with 8 bases matching TRBD1. V lost 5 bases, J lost 0 bases, and 6 bases stayed unmatched. Per germline, CDR1 SGHVS and CDR2 FNYEAQ. This CDR3 is 17 amino acids long.

This clone was seen only once. This chain's CDR3 is CASSQGGRLGNEQFF. The CDR3, as DNA: TGCGCCAGCAGCCAAGGAGGTAGGTTAGGCAATGAGCAGTTCTTC. The chain links TRBV4-3 to TRBJ2-1; D ambiguous. Germline CDR1 LGHNA, CDR2 YSLEER. V shed 1 base and J shed 6 bases, with 13 bases lying between them. This CDR3 region has 15 residues.